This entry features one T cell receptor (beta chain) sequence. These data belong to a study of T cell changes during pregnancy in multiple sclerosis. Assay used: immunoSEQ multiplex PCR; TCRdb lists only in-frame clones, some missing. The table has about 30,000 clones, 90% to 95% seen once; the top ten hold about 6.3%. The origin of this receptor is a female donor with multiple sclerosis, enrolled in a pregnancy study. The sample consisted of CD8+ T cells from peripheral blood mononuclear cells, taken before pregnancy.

In DNA form, the CDR3 reads TGTGCCAGCAGCCCTCCTCTAGCTACGAACACCGGGGAGCTGTTTTTT. Amino acids: CASSPPLATNTGELFF. The rearrangement joins TRBV5-6 to TRBJ2-2, with a tentative D call TRBD2 (5 bases). Trimming took 4 bases from V and 0 from J, leaving 13 bases between them. CDR1 is SGHDT, CDR2 YYEEEE, per germline. The CDR3 contains 16 residues.